This T cell receptor beta chain originates from a study of cytomegalovirus exposure and HLA in healthy donors. CDR1 is LNHDA, CDR2 SQIVND, per germline (reference sequence). V was shortened by 1 base and J by 4 bases, with 8 bases between the two germline ends. This CDR3 spans 13 amino acids. The table came from immunoSEQ multiplex PCR; TCRdb's copy has only in-frame clones and leaves some out. The profile shows 55,000 to 65,000 clones, approximately 90% of them singletons. The source material was PBMCs. The rearrangement links TRBV19 to TRBJ2-7; unclear D gene. The sequence derives from a man younger than 30 in good health and CMV-seronegative. The CDR3 here is CASSIGPGYEQYF. The CDR3 DNA sequence: TGTGCCAGTAGTATAGGGCCAGGATACGAGCAGTACTTC.